The clone carrying this T cell receptor beta chain was seen a single time. Its antigen is unidentified. This sample is part of a study of cytomegalovirus exposure and HLA in healthy donors. A roughly 120-subject validation cohort, separate from the approximately 690-subject first cohort, supplied the donors. Whole-study results and caveats: TCR beta chains numbering more than 150 were designated cytomegalovirus-associated. Subsequent analysis of the approximately 110 validation repertoires found a tendency for first-cohort TCR clusters to co-occur.

Some clones are missing from TCRdb's copy, which holds only in-frame ones; the method was immunoSEQ multiplex PCR. This sample carries 90,000 to 150,000 clones, around nine tenths of them seen once, and the ten largest clones take about 4.2%. Losses at the gene ends were 3 bases for V and 7 bases for J; bases not matched to a gene: 7. CDR1 and CDR2 from the germline V gene are SGHTA and FQGNSA. The CDR3 is made up of 16 amino acids. This TCR derives from a man between 18 and 35 years old in good health and CMV-seropositive. The specimen was PBMCs. This chain uses TRBV7-2 with TRBJ2-1; 12 bases align to TRBD2. The CDR3 sequence: CASSFSSGGAKNEQFF. CDR3 nucleotides: TGTGCCAGCAGCTTTTCTAGCGGGGGGGCCAAGAATGAGCAGTTCTTC.